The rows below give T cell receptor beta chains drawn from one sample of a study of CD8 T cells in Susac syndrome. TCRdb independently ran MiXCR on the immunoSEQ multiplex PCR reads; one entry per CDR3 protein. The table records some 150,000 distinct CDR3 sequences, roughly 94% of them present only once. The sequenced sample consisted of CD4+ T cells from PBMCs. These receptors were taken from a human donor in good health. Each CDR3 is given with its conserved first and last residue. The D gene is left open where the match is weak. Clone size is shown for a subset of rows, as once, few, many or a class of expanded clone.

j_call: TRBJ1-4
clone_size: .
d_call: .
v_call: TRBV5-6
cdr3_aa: CASSLWQGNEKLFF
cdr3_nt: TGTGCCAGCAGCTTGTGGCAGGGAAATGAAAAACTGTTTTTT

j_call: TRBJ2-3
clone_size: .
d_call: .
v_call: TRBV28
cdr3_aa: CASRPQSTDTQYF
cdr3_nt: TGTGCCAGCAGGCCACAGAGCACAGATACGCAGTATTTT

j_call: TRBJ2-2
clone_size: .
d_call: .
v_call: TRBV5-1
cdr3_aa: CASSSAGARPGELFF
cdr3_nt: TGCGCCAGCAGCTCGGCCGGAGCGCGACCCGGGGAGCTGTTTTTT

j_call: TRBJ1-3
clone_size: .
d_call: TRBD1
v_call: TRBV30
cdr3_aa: CAWSDPAARGPGNTIYF
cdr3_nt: TGTGCCTGGAGTGACCCCGCGGCCAGGGGGCCTGGAAACACCATATATTTT

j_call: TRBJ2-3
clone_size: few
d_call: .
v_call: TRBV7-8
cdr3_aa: CASSPGTTDTQYF
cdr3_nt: TGTGCCAGCAGCCCCGGGACTACAGATACGCAGTATTTT

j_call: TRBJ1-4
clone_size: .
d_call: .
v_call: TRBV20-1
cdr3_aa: CSASFSQGLNEKLFF
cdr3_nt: TGCAGTGCTAGCTTTTCACAGGGTCTAAATGAAAAACTGTTTTTT

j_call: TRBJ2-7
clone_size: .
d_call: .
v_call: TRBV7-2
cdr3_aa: CASSFPGGGTYEQYF
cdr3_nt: TGTGCCAGCAGCTTTCCCGGGGGAGGAACCTACGAGCAGTACTTC

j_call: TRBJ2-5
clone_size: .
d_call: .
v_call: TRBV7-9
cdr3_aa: CASSLAHQGGETQYF
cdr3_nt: TGTGCCAGCAGCTTAGCACATCAGGGAGGAGAGACCCAGTACTTC

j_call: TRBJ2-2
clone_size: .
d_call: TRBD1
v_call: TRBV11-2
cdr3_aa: CASSSPRGPGELFF
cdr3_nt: TGTGCCAGCAGCTCTCCCAGGGGGCCCGGGGAGCTGTTTTTT

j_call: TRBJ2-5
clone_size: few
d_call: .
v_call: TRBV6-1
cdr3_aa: CASSRDRGETQYF
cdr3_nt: TGTGCCAGCAGTCGTGACAGAGGGGAGACCCAGTACTTC

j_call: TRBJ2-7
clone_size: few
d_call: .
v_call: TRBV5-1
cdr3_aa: CASSLAPGSYEQYF
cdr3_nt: TGCGCCAGCAGCTTGGCCCCGGGCTCCTACGAGCAGTACTTC

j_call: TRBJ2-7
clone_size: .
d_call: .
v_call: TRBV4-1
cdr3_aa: CASSRLALTYEQYF
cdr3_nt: TGCGCCAGCAGCCGGTTGGCGTTAACCTACGAGCAGTACTTC

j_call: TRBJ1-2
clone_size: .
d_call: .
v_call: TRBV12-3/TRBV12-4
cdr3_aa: CASSPVGVDGYTF
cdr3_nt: TGTGCCAGCAGCCCAGTAGGGGTTGATGGCTACACCTTC

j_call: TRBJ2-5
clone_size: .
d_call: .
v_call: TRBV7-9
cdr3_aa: CASSSPTPPPRETQYF
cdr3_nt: TGTGCCAGCAGCTCACCTACCCCTCCCCCGCGGGAGACCCAGTACTTC

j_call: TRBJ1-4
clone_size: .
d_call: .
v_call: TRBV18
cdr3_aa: CASSPGFGEKLFF
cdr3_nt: TGTGCCAGCTCACCAGGGTTTGGTGAAAAACTGTTTTTT

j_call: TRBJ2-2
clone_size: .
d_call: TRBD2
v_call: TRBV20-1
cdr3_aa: CSARDLAGGTGELFF
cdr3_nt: TGCAGTGCTAGAGATCTGGCGGGAGGCACCGGGGAGCTGTTTTTT

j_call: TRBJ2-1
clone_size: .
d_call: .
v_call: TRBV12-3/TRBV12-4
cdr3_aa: CASSLLGGGQFF
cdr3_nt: TGTGCCAGCAGTTTATTAGGGGGTGGGCAGTTCTTC

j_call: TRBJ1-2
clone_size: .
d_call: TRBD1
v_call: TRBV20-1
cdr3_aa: CSAWGQGKDYTF
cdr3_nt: TGCAGTGCGTGGGGACAGGGAAAGGACTACACCTTC